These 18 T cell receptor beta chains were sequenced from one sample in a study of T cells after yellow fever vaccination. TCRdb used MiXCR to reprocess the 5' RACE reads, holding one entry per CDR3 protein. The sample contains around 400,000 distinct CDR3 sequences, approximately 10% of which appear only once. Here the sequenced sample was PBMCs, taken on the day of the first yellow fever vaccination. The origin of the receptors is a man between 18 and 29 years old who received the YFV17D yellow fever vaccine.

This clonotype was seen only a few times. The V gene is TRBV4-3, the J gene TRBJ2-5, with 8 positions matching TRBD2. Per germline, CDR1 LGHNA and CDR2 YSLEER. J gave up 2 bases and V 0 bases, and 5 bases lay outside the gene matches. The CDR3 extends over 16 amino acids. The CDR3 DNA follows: TGCGCCAGCAGCCAAGATGGGCGGGGGGAACAAGAGACCCAGTACTTC. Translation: CASSQDGRGEQETQYF.

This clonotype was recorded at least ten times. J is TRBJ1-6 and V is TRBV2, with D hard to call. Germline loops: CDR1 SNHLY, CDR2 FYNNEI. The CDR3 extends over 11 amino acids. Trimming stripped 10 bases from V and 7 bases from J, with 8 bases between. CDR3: CATAGNSPLHF. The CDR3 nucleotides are TGTGCCACTGCGGGCAATTCACCCCTCCACTTT.

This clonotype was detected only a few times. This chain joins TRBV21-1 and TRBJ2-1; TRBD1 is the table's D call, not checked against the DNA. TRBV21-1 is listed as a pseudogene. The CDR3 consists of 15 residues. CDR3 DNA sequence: TGTGCCAGCAGCAATGGGACAGAAGGGGTCCAAGGGCAGTTCTTC. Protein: CASSNGTEGVQGQFF.

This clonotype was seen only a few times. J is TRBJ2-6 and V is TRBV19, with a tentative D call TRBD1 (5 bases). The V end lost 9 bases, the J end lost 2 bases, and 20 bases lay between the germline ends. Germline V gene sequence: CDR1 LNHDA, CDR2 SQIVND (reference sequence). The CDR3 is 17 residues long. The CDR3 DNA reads TGTGCCAGCCGACCCCAGGGCCGGTTTCCTGGGGCCAACGTCCTGACTTTC. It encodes CASRPQGRFPGANVLTF.

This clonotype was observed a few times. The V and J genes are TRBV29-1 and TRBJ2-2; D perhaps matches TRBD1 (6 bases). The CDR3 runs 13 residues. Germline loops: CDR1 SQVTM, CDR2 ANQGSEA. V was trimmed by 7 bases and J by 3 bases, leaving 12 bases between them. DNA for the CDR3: TGCAGCGCCAGACAGGAAGACACCGGGGAGCTGTTTTTT. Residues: CSARQEDTGELFF.

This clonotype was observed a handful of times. The CDR3 here is CASSSSSGGLHEQYV. As DNA, the CDR3 is TGTGCCAGCAGCTCCTCTAGCGGGGGGTTGCACGAGCAGTACGTC. V usage is TRBV12-3 or TRBV12-4 and J usage is TRBJ2-7, with 11 bases identical to TRBD2. The CDR3 covers 15 residues. V was clipped by 6 bases and J by 5 bases; unmatched bases: 9.

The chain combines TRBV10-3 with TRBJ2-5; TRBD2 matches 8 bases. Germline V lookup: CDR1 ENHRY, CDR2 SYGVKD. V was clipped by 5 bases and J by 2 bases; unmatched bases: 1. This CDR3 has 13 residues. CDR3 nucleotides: TGTGCCATCAGTTTAGCGGGGCAAGAGACCCAGTACTTC. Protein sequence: CAISLAGQETQYF.

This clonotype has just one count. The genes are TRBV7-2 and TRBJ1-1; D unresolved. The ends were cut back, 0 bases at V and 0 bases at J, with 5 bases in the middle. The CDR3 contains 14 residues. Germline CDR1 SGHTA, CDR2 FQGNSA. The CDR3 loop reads CASSLASLNTEAFF. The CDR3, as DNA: TGTGCCAGCAGCTTAGCCTCCCTGAACACTGAAGCTTTCTTT. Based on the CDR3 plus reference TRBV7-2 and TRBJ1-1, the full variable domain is GAGVSQSPSNKVTEKGKDVELRCDPISGHTALYWYRQSLGQGLEFLIYFQGNSAPDKSGLPSDRFSAERTGGSVSTLTIQRTQQEDSAVYLCASSLASLNTEAFFGQGTRLTVV.

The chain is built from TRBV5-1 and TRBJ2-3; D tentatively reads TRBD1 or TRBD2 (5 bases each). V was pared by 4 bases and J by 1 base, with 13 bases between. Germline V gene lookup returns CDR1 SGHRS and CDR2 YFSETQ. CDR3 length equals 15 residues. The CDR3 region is CASSRRVGGTDTQYF. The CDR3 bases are TGCGCCAGCAGCCGCAGGGTGGGGGGCACAGATACGCAGTATTTT. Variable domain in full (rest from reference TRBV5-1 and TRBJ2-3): KAGVTQTPRYLIKTRGQQVTLSCSPISGHRSVSWYQQTPGQGLQFLFEYFSETQRNKGNFPGRFSGRQFSNSRSEMNVSTLELGDSALYLCASSRRVGGTDTQYFGPGTRLTVL.

The CDR3 coding sequence is TGTGCCAGCAGCCGTGACCGGGTTTCCTATGGCTACACCTTC. It specifies CASSRDRVSYGYTF. The rearrangement joins TRBV7-2 to TRBJ1-2; D not resolved. This CDR3 contains 14 residues. Trimming stripped 5 bases from V and 4 bases from J, with 14 bases between. CDR1 SGHTA and CDR2 FQGNSA come from the germline V gene.

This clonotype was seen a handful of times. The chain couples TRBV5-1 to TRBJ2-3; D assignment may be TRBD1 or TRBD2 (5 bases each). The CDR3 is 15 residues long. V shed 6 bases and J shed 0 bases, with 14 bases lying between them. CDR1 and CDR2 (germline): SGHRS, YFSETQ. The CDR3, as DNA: TGCGCCAGCATCCCGGGACGGATGAGCACAGATACGCAGTATTTT. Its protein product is CASIPGRMSTDTQYF.

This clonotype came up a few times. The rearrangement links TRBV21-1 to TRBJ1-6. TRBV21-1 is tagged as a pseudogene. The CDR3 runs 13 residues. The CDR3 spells CAGISGKNSPLHF. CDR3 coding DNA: TGTGCCGGAATCAGTGGAAAGAATTCACCCCTCCACTTT.

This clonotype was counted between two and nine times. The CDR3 loop reads CASTRDRGLPGELFF. DNA of the CDR3: TGTGCCAGCACCCGGGACAGGGGGCTTCCCGGGGAGCTGTTTTTT. The rearrangement links TRBV11-2 to TRBJ2-2; TRBD1 agrees at 12 bases. Germline V gives CDR1 SGHAT, CDR2 FQNNGV. The trim removed 7 bases at V and 6 bases at J, leaving 6 bases unmatched. The CDR3 sequence is 15 residues long.

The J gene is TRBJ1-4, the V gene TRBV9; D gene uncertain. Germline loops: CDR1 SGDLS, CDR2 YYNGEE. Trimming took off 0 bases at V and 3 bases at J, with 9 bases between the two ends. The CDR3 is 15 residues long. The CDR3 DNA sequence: TGTGCCAGCAGCGTAGGCGGGTCGCCTAATGAAAAACTGTTTTTT. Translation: CASSVGGSPNEKLFF.

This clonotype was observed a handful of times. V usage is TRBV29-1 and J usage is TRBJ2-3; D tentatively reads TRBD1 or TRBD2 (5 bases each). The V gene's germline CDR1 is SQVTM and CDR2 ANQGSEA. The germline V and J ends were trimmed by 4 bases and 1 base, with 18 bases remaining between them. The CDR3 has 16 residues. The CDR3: CSVGFMGPGGTDTQYF. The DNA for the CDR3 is TGCAGCGTTGGTTTTATGGGACCGGGCGGCACAGATACGCAGTATTTT.

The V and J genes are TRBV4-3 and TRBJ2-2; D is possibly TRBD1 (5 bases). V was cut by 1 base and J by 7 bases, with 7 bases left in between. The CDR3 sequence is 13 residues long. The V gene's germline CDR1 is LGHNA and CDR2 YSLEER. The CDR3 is CASSQAGHGELFF. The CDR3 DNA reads TGCGCCAGCAGCCAAGCAGGGCACGGGGAGCTGTTTTTT.

The CDR3 sequence: CASSSTSEINEQFF. The CDR3, as DNA: TGTGCCAGCAGTTCGACTAGCGAGATCAATGAGCAGTTCTTC. The V call is TRBV12-3 or TRBV12-4, the J call TRBJ2-1; 8 nucleotides agree with TRBD2. The CDR3 sequence is 14 residues long. V lost 4 bases and J lost 6; bases outside the gene matches: 5.

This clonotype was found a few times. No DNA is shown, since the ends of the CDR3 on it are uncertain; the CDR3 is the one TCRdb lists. The CDR3 reads CASSTSGQGYNEQFF. V and J are TRBV5-1 and TRBJ2-1; TRBD1 was called by the table and not checked on the DNA. Germline lookup yields CDR1 SGHRS and CDR2 YFSETQ. The CDR3 is 15 residues long, ends included.